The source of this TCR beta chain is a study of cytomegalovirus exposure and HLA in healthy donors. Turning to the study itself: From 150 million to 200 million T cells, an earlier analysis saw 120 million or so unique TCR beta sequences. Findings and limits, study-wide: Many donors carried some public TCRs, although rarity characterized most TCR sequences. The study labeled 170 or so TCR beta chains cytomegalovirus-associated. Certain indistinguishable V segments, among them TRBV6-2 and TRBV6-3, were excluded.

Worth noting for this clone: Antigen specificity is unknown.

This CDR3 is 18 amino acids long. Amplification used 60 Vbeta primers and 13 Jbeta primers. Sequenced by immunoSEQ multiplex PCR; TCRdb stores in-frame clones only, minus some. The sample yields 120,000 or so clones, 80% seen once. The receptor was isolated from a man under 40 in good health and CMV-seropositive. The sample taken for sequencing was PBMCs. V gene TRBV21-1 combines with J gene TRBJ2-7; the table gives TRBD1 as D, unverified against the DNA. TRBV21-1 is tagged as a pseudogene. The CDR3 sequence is CASSNRNHQTGEFYEQYF. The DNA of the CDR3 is TGTGCCAGCAGCAACCGAAACCACCAGACAGGGGAATTCTACGAGCAGTACTTC.